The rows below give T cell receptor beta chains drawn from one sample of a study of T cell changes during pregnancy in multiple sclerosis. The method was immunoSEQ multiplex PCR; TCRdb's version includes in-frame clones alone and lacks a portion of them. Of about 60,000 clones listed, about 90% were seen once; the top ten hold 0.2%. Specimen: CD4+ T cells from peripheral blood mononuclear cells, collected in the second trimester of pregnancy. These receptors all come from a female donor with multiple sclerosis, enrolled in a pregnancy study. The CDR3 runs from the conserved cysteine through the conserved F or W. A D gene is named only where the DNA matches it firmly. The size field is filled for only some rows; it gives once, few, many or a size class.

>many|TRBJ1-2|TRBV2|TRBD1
CASTRGRDYGYTF
TGTGCCAGCACGAGGGGGCGAGACTATGGCTACACCTTC
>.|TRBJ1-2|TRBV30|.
CAWSELNSVYGYTF
TGTGCCTGGAGTGAATTGAACAGTGTCTATGGCTACACCTTC
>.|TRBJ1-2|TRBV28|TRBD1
CASLNSGTGIYGYTF
TGTGCCAGTCTCAACAGCGGGACAGGGATCTATGGCTACACCTTC
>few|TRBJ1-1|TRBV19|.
CASTWGGAMNTEAFF
TGTGCCAGTACTTGGGGGGGGGCGATGAACACTGAAGCTTTCTTT
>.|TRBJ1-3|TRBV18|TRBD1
CASSPPNRGSGNTIYF
TGTGCCAGCTCACCACCCAACAGGGGCTCTGGAAACACCATATATTTT
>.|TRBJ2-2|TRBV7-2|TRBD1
CASSLARQGAITGELFF
TGTGCCAGCAGCTTAGCCCGACAGGGTGCTATCACCGGGGAGCTGTTTTTT
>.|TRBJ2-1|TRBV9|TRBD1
CASSRSPRQGVNNEQFF
TGTGCCAGCAGCAGGTCCCCCCGACAGGGAGTAAACAATGAGCAGTTCTTC
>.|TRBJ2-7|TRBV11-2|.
CASSLGRGEQYF
TGTGCCAGCAGCTTAGGAAGGGGCGAGCAGTACTTC
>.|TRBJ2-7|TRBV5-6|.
CASSFQGGRRYEQYF
TGTGCCAGCAGCTTCCAGGGGGGCAGACGCTACGAGCAGTACTTC
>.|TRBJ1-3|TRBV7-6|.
CASSLGQGNTIYF
TGTGCCAGCAGCTTAGGACAGGGAAACACCATATATTTT
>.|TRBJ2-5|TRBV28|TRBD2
CASSFFSMIGGTSGETQYF
TGTGCCAGCAGTTTTTTTTCTATGATAGGAGGGACTAGCGGAGAGACCCAGTACTTC
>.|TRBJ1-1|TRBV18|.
CASYSVGGNTEAFF
TGTGCCAGCTACTCGGTGGGGGGGAACACTGAAGCTTTCTTT
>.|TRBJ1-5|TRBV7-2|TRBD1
CASSLSGGQPQHF
TGTGCCAGCAGCTTATCAGGGGGGCAGCCCCAGCATTTT
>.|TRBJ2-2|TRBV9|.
CASSGGLTDYTGELFF
TGTGCCAGCAGCGGGGGGCTTACGGATTACACCGGGGAGCTGTTTTTT
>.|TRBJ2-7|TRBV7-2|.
CASSLGLVSYEQYF
TGTGCCAGCAGCTTAGGGCTAGTGAGCTACGAGCAGTACTTC
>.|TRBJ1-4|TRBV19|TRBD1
CASSPGQQKTHEKLFF
TGTGCCAGTAGCCCGGGACAGCAAAAAACTCATGAAAAACTGTTTTTT
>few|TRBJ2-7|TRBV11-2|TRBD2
CASSYETSRHYEQYF
TGTGCCAGCAGCTACGAGACTAGCCGCCACTACGAGCAGTACTTC
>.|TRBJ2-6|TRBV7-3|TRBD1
CASSLKGGDRVISGANVLTF
TGTGCCAGCAGCTTAAAAGGGGGCGACAGGGTGATCTCTGGGGCCAACGTCCTGACTTTC
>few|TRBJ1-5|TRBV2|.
CASKGDSNQPQHF
TGTGCCAGCAAGGGGGACAGCAATCAGCCCCAGCATTTT
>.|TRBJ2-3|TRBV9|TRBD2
CASSVEGLAGGLADTQYF
TGTGCCAGCAGCGTAGAGGGACTAGCGGGGGGACTCGCAGATACGCAGTATTTT
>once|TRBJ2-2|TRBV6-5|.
CASKGQANTGELFF
TGTGCCAGCAAGGGGCAGGCCAACACCGGGGAGCTGTTTTTT
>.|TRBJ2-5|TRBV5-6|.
CASSTGLEETQYF
TGTGCCAGCAGCACGGGACTCGAAGAGACCCAGTACTTC
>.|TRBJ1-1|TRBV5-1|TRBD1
CASSFGTGGLNTEAFF
TGCGCCAGCAGCTTTGGCACAGGGGGCTTAAACACTGAAGCTTTCTTT
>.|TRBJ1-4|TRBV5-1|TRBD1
CASSLGTGEREKLFF
TGCGCCAGCAGCTTGGGGACAGGGGAGCGTGAAAAACTGTTTTTT
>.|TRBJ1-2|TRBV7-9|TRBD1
CASSPGTGKLYGYTF
TGTGCCAGCAGCCCGGGGACAGGGAAGCTCTATGGCTACACCTTC
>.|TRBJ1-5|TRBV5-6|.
CASSFGGLGRNQPQHF
TGTGCCAGCAGCTTCGGCGGCCTGGGTAGGAATCAGCCCCAGCATTTT
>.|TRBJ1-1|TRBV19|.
CASSERQPRSLAFF
TGTGCCAGTAGCGAGAGACAGCCCAGATCTTTAGCTTTCTTT
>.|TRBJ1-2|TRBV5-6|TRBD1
CASSLVDRALNYGYTF
TGTGCCAGCAGCTTGGTGGACAGGGCGCTTAACTATGGCTACACCTTC
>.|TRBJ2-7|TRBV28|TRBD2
CASRGQGGLAAPYEQYF
TGTGCCAGCAGGGGTCAGGGCGGGCTAGCGGCCCCCTACGAGCAGTACTTC
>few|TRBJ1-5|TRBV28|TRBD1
CASMGTGDSNQPQHF
TGTGCCAGCATGGGGACAGGAGATAGCAATCAGCCCCAGCATTTT
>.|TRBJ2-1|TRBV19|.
CASSMGHFSYNEQFF
TGTGCCAGTAGTATGGGCCATTTCTCCTACAATGAGCAGTTCTTC
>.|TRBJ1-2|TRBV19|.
CAWGQARHGYTF
TGTGCCTGGGGGCAGGCCCGCCATGGCTACACCTTC
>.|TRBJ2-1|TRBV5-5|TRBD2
CASSSYGEGEQFF
TGTGCCAGCAGCTCCTATGGGGAGGGAGAGCAGTTCTTC
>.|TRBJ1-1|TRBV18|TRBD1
CASSLTGGRTSEAFF
TGTGCCAGCTCGTTAACAGGGGGAAGGACAAGTGAAGCTTTCTTT
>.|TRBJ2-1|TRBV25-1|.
CASSATTGITYNEQFF
TGTGCCAGCAGTGCAACAACAGGGATCACCTACAATGAGCAGTTCTTC
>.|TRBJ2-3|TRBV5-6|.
CASSLWRGGGTDTQYF
TGTGCCAGCAGCTTGTGGCGGGGCGGGGGCACAGATACGCAGTATTTT
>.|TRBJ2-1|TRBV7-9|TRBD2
CASSLRRLQTSGGNNEQFF
TGTGCCAGCAGCTTACGCAGACTCCAGACTAGCGGGGGGAACAATGAGCAGTTCTTC
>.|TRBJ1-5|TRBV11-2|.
CASSNYNQPQHF
TGTGCCAGCTCTAACTACAATCAGCCCCAGCATTTT
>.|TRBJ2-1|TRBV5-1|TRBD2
CASSLGSGTSGYNEQFF
TGCGCCAGCAGCTTGGGTTCCGGGACTAGCGGGTACAATGAGCAGTTCTTC
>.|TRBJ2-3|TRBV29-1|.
CSVVQGSDTQYF
TGCAGCGTAGTACAGGGTTCAGATACGCAGTATTTT
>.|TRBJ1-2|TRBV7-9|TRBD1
CASSLNRGYGYTF
TGTGCCAGCAGCTTAAACAGGGGCTATGGCTACACCTTC
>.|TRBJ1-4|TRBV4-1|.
CASRLISGEGNEKLFF
TGCGCCAGCAGATTAATTTCAGGGGAGGGGAATGAAAAACTGTTTTTT
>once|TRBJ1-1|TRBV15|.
CATTSTGIPFF
TGTGCCACCACAAGTACAGGGATTCCTTTCTTT
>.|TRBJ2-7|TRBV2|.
CASTRGTVPYEQYF
TGTGCCAGCACCCGCGGGACAGTCCCCTACGAGCAGTACTTC
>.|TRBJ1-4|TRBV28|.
CASTTFPEKLFF
TGTGCCAGCACAACATTTCCCGAAAAACTGTTTTTT
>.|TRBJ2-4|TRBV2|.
CASGQSQNIQYF
TGTGCCAGCGGACAGAGTCAAAACATTCAGTACTTC